This T cell receptor (beta chain) emerged from a study of blood T cell repertoires in COVID-19. Study processing details: From reference gene primer amplification, estimates of nucleated cell counts were derived. Libraries were prepared by immunoSEQ multiplex PCR; TCRdb keeps only in-frame clonotypes and omits some of them. The V and J calls and clone size were taken over from that table, and D and trimming were inferred from the DNA. The table records approximately 240,000 clones, 90% to 95% of them present only once. Trimming cost V 4 bases and J 0 bases, with 15 bases left between them. The CDR3 spans 16 residues. The count of this clone is one. Residents of about two dozen US areas, aged roughly 18 to 89 years, made up the participants. Each participant's cohort was designated according to participant-reported clinical history. Symptom resolution, clearance, or two negative PCRs marked donors in Cohort 3 as recovered.

Material for sequencing was PBMCs or T cells enriched from blood (not recorded which). This clonotype was obtained from a woman under 30 who had recovered from COVID-19. The V call is TRBV23-1, the J call TRBJ1-1, with TRBD1 as a possible D gene (6 bases). TRBV23-1 is placed among ORFs of uncertain function. The CDR3 sequence is CASSRFVGQMNTEAFF. The CDR3 nucleotides read TGCGCCAGCAGTCGTTTTGTCGGACAGATGAACACTGAAGCTTTCTTT.